What follows is one T cell receptor beta chain and its context. Its target is not known. Treatment here: roughly 19 received Ad26.COV2.S at low or high dose, single or two shots; roughly 5 received placebo; per-sample allocation not given. Specimen acquisition occurred on day 63 following the initial vaccine or placebo injection. Germline V lookup: CDR1 SGHKS, CDR2 YYEKEE (reference sequence). The CDR3 extends over 15 amino acids. Trimming pared 1 base from V and 6 bases from J, leaving 17 bases between. The data derive from a study of Ad26.COV2.S vaccination and SARS-CoV-2 variants. Findings of the study overall: The study found higher spike-specific TCR breadth in vaccine than placebo recipients.

Using immunoSEQ multiplex PCR, the repertoire was profiled, and TCRdb retains in-frame clones only, with some absent. Of 300,000 to 350,000 clones listed, under 90% are singletons. The chain carries TRBV5-5 and TRBJ2-7; D may be TRBD1 (6 bases). The specimen was peripheral blood, collected in a trial of Ad26.COV2.S vaccine versus placebo. This receptor was obtained from a person between 18 and 65 years old who received the Ad26.COV2.S COVID-19 vaccine or a placebo. The CDR3 DNA reads TGTGCCAGCAGCTTGCCACAGGGTGGAACGACCGAGCAGTACTTC. Encoded protein: CASSLPQGGTTEQYF.